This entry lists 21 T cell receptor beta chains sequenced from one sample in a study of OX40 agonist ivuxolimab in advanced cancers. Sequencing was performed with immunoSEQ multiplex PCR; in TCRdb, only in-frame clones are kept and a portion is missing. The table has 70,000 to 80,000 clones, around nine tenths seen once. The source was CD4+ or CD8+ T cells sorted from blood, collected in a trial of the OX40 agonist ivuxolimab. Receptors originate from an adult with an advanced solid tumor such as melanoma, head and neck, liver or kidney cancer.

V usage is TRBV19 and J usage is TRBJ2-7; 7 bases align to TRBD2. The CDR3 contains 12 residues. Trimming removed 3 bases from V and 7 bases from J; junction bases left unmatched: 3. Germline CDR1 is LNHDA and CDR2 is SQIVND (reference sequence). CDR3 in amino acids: CASSIYGGEQYF. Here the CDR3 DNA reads TGTGCCAGTAGTATTTACGGGGGGGAGCAGTACTTC.

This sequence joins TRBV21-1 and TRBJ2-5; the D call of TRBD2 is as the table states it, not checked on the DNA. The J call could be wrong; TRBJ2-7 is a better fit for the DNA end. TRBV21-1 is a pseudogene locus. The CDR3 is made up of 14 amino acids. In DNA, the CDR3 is TGTGCCAGCAGCAATGGGGGGAGGGCCTACGAGCAGTACTTC. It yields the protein CASSNGGRAYEQYF.

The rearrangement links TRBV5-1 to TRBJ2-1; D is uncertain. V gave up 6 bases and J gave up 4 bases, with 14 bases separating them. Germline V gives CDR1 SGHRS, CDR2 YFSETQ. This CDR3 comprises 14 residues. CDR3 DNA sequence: TGCGCCAGCACTTCAGAATGGATATACAATGAGCAGTTCTTC. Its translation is CASTSEWIYNEQFF.

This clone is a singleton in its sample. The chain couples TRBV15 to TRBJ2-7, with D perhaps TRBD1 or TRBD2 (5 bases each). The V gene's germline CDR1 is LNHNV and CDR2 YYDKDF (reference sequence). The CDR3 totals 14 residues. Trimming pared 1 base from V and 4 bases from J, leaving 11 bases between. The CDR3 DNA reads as TGTGCCACCAGCAGAGGGGGGTCCCAATACGAGCAGTACTTC. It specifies CATSRGGSQYEQYF.

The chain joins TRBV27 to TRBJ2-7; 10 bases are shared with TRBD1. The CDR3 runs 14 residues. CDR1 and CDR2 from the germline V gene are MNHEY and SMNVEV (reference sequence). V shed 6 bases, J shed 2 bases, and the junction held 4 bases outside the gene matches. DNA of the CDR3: TGTGCCAGCAGCCGAGGACAGGGGGCCTACGAGCAGTACTTC. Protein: CASSRGQGAYEQYF.

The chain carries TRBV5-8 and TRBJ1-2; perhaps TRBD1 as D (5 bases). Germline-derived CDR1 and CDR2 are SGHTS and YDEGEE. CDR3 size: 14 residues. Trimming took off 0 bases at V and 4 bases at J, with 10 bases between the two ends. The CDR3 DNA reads TGTGCCAGCAGCTTGGAGCAGGGCATCTATGGCTACACCTTC. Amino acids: CASSLEQGIYGYTF. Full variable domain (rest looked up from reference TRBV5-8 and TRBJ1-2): EAGVTQSPTHLIKTRGQQATLRCSPISGHTSVYWYQQALGLGLQFLLWYDEGEERNRGNFPPRFSGRQFPNYSSELNVNALELEDSALYLCASSLEQGIYGYTFGSGTRLTVV.

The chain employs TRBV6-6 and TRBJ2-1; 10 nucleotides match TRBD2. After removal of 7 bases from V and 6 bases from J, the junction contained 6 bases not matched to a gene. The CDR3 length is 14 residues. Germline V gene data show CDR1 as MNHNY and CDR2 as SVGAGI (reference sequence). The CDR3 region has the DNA TGTGCCAGCAAGGCTAGCGGGAGTTTCAATGAGCAGTTCTTC. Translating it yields CASKASGSFNEQFF.

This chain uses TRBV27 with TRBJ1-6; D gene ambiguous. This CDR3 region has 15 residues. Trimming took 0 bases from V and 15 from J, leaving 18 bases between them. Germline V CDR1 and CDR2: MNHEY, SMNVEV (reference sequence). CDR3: CASSLSRAVAGDLHF. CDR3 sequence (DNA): TGTGCCAGCAGTTTATCGCGGGCCGTGGCCGGGGACCTCCACTTT.

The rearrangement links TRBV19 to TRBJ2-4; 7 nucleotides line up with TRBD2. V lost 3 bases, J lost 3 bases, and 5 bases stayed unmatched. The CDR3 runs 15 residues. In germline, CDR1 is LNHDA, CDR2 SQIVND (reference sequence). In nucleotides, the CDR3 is TGTGCCAGTAGTATCCTGTCGGGGGGCAAAAACATTCAGTACTTC. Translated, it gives CASSILSGGKNIQYF.

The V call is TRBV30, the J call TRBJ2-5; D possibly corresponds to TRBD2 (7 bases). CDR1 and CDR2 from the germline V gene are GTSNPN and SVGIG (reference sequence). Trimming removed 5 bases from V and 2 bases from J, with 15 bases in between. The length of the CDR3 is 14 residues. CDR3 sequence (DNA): TGTGCCTGGGAACTAGGGGGGGGGCAAGAGACCCAGTACTTC. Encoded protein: CAWELGGGQETQYF.

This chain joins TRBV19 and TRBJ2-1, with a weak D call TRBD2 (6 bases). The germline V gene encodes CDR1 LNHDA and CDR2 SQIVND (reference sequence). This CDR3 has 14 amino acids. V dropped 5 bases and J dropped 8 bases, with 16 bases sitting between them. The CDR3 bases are TGTGCCAGTAGTGGAAGACTAGTTTCAGATGAGCAGTTCTTC. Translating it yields CASSGRLVSDEQFF.

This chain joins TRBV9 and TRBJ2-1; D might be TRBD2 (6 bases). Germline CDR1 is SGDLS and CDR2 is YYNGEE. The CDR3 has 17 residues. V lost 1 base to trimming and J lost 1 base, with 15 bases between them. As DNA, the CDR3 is TGTGCCAGCAGCGTATTATCCGGGGGAAGTTCCTACAATGAGCAGTTCTTC. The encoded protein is CASSVLSGGSSYNEQFF. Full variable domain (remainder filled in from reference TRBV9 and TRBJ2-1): DSGVTQTPKHLITATGQRVTLRCSPRSGDLSVYWYQQSLDQGLQFLIQYYNGEERAKGNILERFSAQQFPDLHSELNLSSLELGDSALYFCASSVLSGGSSYNEQFFGPGTRLTVL.

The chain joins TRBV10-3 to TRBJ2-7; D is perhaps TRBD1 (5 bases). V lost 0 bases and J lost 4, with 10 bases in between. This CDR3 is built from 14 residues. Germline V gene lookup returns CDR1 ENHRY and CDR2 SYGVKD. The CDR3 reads CAISESTGPYEQYF. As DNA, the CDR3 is TGTGCCATCAGTGAGTCTACAGGACCTTACGAGCAGTACTTC.

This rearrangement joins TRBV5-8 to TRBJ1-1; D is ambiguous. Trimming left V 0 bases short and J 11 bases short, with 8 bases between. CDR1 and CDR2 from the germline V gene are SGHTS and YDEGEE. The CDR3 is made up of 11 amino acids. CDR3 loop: CASSLDAAAFF. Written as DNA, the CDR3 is TGTGCCAGCAGCTTGGACGCCGCGGCTTTCTTT.

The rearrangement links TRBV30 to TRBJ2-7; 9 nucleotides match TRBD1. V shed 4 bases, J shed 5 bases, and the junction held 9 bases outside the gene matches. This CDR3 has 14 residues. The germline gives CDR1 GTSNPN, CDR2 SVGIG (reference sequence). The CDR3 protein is CAWTRWTGDHEQYF. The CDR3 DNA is TGTGCCTGGACCAGGTGGACAGGGGACCACGAGCAGTACTTC.

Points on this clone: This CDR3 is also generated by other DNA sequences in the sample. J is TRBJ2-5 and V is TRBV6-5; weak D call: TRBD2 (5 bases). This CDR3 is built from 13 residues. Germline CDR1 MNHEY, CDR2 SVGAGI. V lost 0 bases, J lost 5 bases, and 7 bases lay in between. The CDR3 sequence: CASSYSPGETQYF. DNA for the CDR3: TGTGCCAGCAGTTACTCGCCGGGGGAGACCCAGTACTTC.

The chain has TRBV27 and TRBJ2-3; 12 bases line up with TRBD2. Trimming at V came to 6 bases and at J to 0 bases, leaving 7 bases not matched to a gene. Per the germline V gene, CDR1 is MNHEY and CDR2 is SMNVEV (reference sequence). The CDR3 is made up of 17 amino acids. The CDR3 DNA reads TGTGCCAGCAGCCCTCGGACTAGCGGGACTAGCACAGATACGCAGTATTTT. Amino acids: CASSPRTSGTSTDTQYF.

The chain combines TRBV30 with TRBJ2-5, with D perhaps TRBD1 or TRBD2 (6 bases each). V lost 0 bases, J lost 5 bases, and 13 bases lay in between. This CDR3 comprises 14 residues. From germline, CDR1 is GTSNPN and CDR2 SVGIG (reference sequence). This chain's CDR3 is CAWSVHTGRETQYF. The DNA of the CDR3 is TGTGCCTGGAGTGTACACACAGGGAGGGAGACCCAGTACTTC.

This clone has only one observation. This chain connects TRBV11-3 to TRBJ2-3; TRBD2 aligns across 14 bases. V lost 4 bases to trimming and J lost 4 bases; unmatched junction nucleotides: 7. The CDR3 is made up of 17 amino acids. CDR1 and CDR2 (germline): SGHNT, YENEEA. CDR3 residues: CASSWAGLAGGSDTQYF. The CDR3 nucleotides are TGTGCCAGCAGCTGGGCAGGACTAGCGGGAGGCTCAGATACGCAGTATTTT.

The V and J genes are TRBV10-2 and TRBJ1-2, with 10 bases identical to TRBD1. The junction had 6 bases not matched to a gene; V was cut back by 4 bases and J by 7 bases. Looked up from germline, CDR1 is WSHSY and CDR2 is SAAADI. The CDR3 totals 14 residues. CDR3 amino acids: CASSVGTGVPGYTF. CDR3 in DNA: TGCGCCAGCAGTGTTGGGACAGGGGTCCCTGGCTACACCTTC.

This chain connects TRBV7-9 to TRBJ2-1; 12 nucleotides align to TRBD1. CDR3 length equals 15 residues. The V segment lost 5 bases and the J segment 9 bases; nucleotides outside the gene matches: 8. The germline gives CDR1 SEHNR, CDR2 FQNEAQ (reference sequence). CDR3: CASSPQGTGGSEQFF. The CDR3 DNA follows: TGTGCCAGCAGCCCACAAGGGACAGGGGGCAGTGAGCAGTTCTTC.